The next 27 T cell receptor beta chains were all read from a single sample in a study of blood T cells in healthy people across ages. The use of a sample-barcoded 5' primer and a J-beta primer mix characterized a second PCR of roughly 7 to 11 cycles. One entry per CDR3 protein, called by TCRdb with MiXCR from the 5' RACE reads. The table includes around 800,000 distinct CDR3 sequences, roughly 26% detected once. The same sample was also used in a study of T cells of mothers and their children.

Source material: blood. The source is a boy aged 10-17 years in good health.

The chain uses TRBV7-9 and TRBJ2-5; D is uncertain. Per the germline V gene, CDR1 is SEHNR and CDR2 is FQNEAQ (reference sequence). The CDR3 has 14 amino acids. Trimming stripped 2 bases from V and 5 bases from J, with 12 bases between. CDR3 bases: TGTGCCAGCAGCTTAAGGTCTGGATCGGAGACCCAGTACTTC. It encodes CASSLRSGSETQYF.

The rearrangement uses TRBV9 and TRBJ2-2; maybe TRBD1 (6 bases). Trimming took 2 bases from V and 1 from J, leaving 15 bases between them. CDR3 length: 17 residues. Germline V gene lookup returns CDR1 SGDLS and CDR2 YYNGEE. The CDR3 DNA reads TGTGCCAGCAGCGTCTCTACCGGGACAAGGAACACCGGGGAGCTGTTTTTT. It specifies CASSVSTGTRNTGELFF.

The V gene is TRBV4-3, the J gene TRBJ1-2, with 11 bases identical to TRBD1. CDR3 length: 15 residues. J lost 7 bases, V lost 4 bases, and 8 bases had no gene match. From germline, CDR1 is LGHNA and CDR2 YSLEER. The CDR3 nucleotides are TGCGCCAGCAGCCCCTTAGGACAGGGGGCGGGTGGCTACACCTTC. Protein: CASSPLGQGAGGYTF.

J is TRBJ2-3 and V is TRBV24-1; 9 bases line up with TRBD1. The trim removed 4 bases at V and 4 bases at J, leaving 5 bases unmatched. Per the germline V gene, CDR1 is KGHDR and CDR2 is SFDVKD. The CDR3 is made up of 15 amino acids. The CDR3 sequence is CATSDTGQGADTQYF. CDR3 coding DNA: TGTGCCACCAGTGACACGGGACAGGGCGCAGATACGCAGTATTTT.

The chain joins TRBV20-1 to TRBJ2-3; TRBD2 matches 13 bases. The length of the CDR3 is 15 residues. The germline CDR1 and CDR2 sequences are DFQATT and SNEGSKA (reference sequence). J gave up 7 bases and V 3 bases, and 7 bases lay outside the gene matches. This CDR3 is CSASSRLAGGHTQYF. The CDR3 coding sequence is TGCAGTGCTAGCAGCCGACTAGCGGGGGGACATACGCAGTATTTT.

This rearrangement joins TRBV20-1 to TRBJ1-4; no firm D call. V gave up 0 bases and J gave up 7 bases, with 18 bases separating them. Germline CDR1 and CDR2: DFQATT and SNEGSKA (reference sequence). The CDR3 spans 16 residues. CDR3 protein: CSAREEGWGGVEKLFF. CDR3 coding DNA: TGCAGTGCTAGAGAGGAAGGATGGGGTGGGGTTGAAAAACTGTTTTTT.

J is TRBJ2-3 and V is TRBV12-3 or TRBV12-4; unclear D gene. CDR3 size: 16 residues. Deletions cut 4 bases from V and 1 base from J, with 15 bases between. CDR3 coding DNA: TGTGCCAGCAGTTACGACTCGGCAAGCGGCACAGATACGCAGTATTTT. Protein: CASSYDSASGTDTQYF.

The V gene is TRBV2, the J gene TRBJ2-1, with D tentatively TRBD1 (6 bases). CDR1 is SNHLY and CDR2 is FYNNEI in the germline V gene. The CDR3 totals 15 residues. V was pared by 7 bases and J by 0 bases, with 13 bases between. The CDR3 bases are TGTGCCAGCAACCTGGACAGTAGCTCCTACAATGAGCAGTTCTTC. Encoded protein: CASNLDSSSYNEQFF.

The chain links TRBV12-3 or TRBV12-4 to TRBJ1-5; 8 positions agree with TRBD1. V dropped 6 bases and J dropped 0; count of bases not matched to a gene: 4. This CDR3 comprises 15 residues. This CDR3 is CASSPDRDSNQPQHF. The CDR3 DNA is TGTGCCAGCAGCCCGGACAGGGATAGCAATCAGCCCCAGCATTTT.

The chain couples TRBV12-3 or TRBV12-4 to TRBJ2-1; 7 nucleotides align to TRBD2. The junction had 13 bases not matched to a gene; V was cut back by 8 bases and J by 9 bases. This CDR3 region has 14 residues. The CDR3 loop is CASGKGGPEGEQFF. CDR3 in DNA: TGTGCCAGCGGAAAGGGAGGGCCCGAGGGTGAGCAGTTCTTC.

This clonotype was recorded a few times. The V call is TRBV10-3, the J call TRBJ2-5, with a tentative D call TRBD1 (5 bases). V was cut by 3 bases and J by 5 bases, with 22 bases left in between. The CDR3 extends over 17 amino acids. The germline V gene encodes CDR1 ENHRY and CDR2 SYGVKD. Written as DNA, the CDR3 is TGTGCCATCAGTGATTCACCCGGCTCGGACCCAGGGGAGACCCAGTACTTC. It codes for CAISDSPGSDPGETQYF.

The genes are TRBV2 and TRBJ1-6, with D perhaps TRBD1 (6 bases). Germline CDR1 SNHLY, CDR2 FYNNEI. CDR3 length equals 13 residues. V shed 6 bases and J shed 8 bases, with 11 bases lying between them. The CDR3, as DNA: TGTGCCAGCAGCCGGGGGCCGGATTCACCCCTCCACTTT. It translates to CASSRGPDSPLHF.

The chain combines TRBV12-5 with TRBJ2-3, with D unclear. Germline V CDR1 and CDR2: LGHNT, FRNRAP. The CDR3 is 12 residues long. The germline V and J ends were trimmed by 6 bases and 2 bases, with 6 bases remaining between them. The CDR3 loop is CASGSLTDTQYF. The CDR3 DNA reads as TGTGCTAGTGGATCCCTCACAGATACGCAGTATTTT.

This sequence joins TRBV3-1 and TRBJ2-7, with D perhaps given as TRBD1 or TRBD2 (5 bases each). The CDR3 loop spans 15 amino acids. V was shortened by 4 bases and J by 2 bases, with 15 bases between the two germline ends. In germline, CDR1 is LGHDT, CDR2 YNNKEL (reference sequence). CDR3 protein: CASSRGHRGAYEQYF. CDR3 DNA: TGTGCCAGCAGCCGTGGACACCGGGGCGCCTACGAGCAGTACTTC.

The chain links TRBV2 to TRBJ2-7; 9 nucleotides align to TRBD1. J lost 0 bases, V lost 5 bases, and 8 bases had no gene match. The CDR3 contains 16 residues. Germline loops: CDR1 SNHLY, CDR2 FYNNEI. CDR3 protein: CASSPRTGESSYEQYF. Written as DNA, the CDR3 is TGTGCCAGCAGTCCCAGGACAGGGGAAAGCTCCTACGAGCAGTACTTC.

This clonotype was seen a handful of times. The CDR3 DNA reads TGTGCCAGCAGCCCGTCCGGTGGGGACCAAGAGACCCAGTACTTC. This translates into CASSPSGGDQETQYF. The J gene is TRBJ2-5, the V gene TRBV5-5; no definite D call. The CDR3 extends over 15 amino acids. The V gene lost 4 bases and the J gene lost 0 bases, with 13 bases spanning the gap. Germline V gives CDR1 SGHKS, CDR2 YYEKEE (reference sequence). The complete variable domain, with remaining parts taken from reference TRBV5-5 and TRBJ2-5, reads DAGVTQSPTHLIKTRGQQVTLRCSPISGHKSVSWYQQVLGQGPQFIFQYYEKEERGRGNFPDRFSARQFPNYSSELNVNALLLGDSALYLCASSPSGGDQETQYFGPGTRLLVL.

The V and J genes are TRBV7-9 and TRBJ2-5; D is uncertain. Judging by the DNA end, TRBJ2-7 fits better; the J call may be wrong. The CDR3 is 14 residues long. Germline values: CDR1 SEHNR, CDR2 FQNEAQ (reference sequence). The CDR3 DNA sequence: TGTGCCAGCAGCTTAGCCGGGTACCCCTACGAGCAGTACTTC. Protein: CASSLAGYPYEQYF.

The chain couples TRBV24-1 to TRBJ1-2; a weak D match, TRBD1 (6 bases). CDR3 length: 15 residues. Trimming cost V 7 bases and J 2 bases, with 16 bases left between them. Germline lookup yields CDR1 KGHDR and CDR2 SFDVKD. The DNA for the CDR3 is TGTGCCACCAGCGACTCAGGGGCGGCAAACTATGGCTACACCTTC. This sequence encodes CATSDSGAANYGYTF.

The chain links TRBV29-1 to TRBJ2-5, with D tentatively TRBD2 (6 bases). The V gene's germline CDR1 is SQVTM and CDR2 ANQGSEA. This CDR3 comprises 11 residues. V was pared by 6 bases and J by 11 bases, with 16 bases between. This CDR3 is CSVEGPREQYF. DNA of the CDR3: TGCAGCGTGGAGGGGCCAAGGGAGCAGTACTTC.

There are a few counts of this clonotype. CDR3 coding DNA: TGCGCCAGCAGCCCTGGACAGGCTGAGGGATATGGCTACACCTTC. This encodes CASSPGQAEGYGYTF. V is TRBV5-1 and J is TRBJ1-2; 7 nucleotides line up with TRBD1. CDR1 and CDR2 (germline): SGHRS, YFSETQ. This CDR3 region has 15 residues. V shed 4 bases and J 5 bases; nucleotides not matched to a gene: 11.

The V gene is TRBV18, the J gene TRBJ2-3; D gene unclear. The CDR3 runs 14 residues. V lost 0 bases and J lost 2, with 6 bases in between. In germline, CDR1 is KGHSH, CDR2 LQKENI. The CDR3 DNA reads TGTGCCAGCTCACCACCATCCTTCACAGATACGCAGTATTTT. This translates into CASSPPSFTDTQYF.

This chain joins TRBV18 and TRBJ2-5; no clear D. Germline CDR1 and CDR2: KGHSH and LQKENI. The CDR3 runs to 13 residues. Trimming left V 3 bases short and J 4 bases short, with 9 bases between. CDR3 residues: CASSPPGPETQYF. The DNA for the CDR3 is TGTGCCAGCTCACCTCCGGGTCCAGAGACCCAGTACTTC.

The chain joins TRBV29-1 to TRBJ2-5, with TRBD1 as a possible D gene (5 bases). This CDR3 has 14 amino acids. The V gene lost 4 bases and the J gene lost 5 bases, with 17 bases spanning the gap. The germline gives CDR1 SQVTM, CDR2 ANQGSEA. CDR3 in DNA: TGCAGCGTTGTGTGGCAGGGATATGAGGAGACCCAGTACTTC. This sequence encodes CSVVWQGYEETQYF.

This chain connects TRBV6-1 to TRBJ2-5, with D maybe TRBD2 (6 bases). Germline V CDR1 and CDR2: MNHNS, SASEGT. V lost 4 bases and J 2 bases, leaving 20 bases between the germline ends. This CDR3 is built from 17 residues. Here the CDR3 DNA reads TGTGCCAGCAGTGTCAGCGGCGGGAACTCAAAACAAGAGACCCAGTACTTC. This gives the protein CASSVSGGNSKQETQYF.

On this clonotype itself: The limits of the CDR3 on the DNA are not certain, so only TCRdb's listed CDR3 is given. This rearrangement joins TRBV5-1 to TRBJ2-4; the D call in the table, TRBD1, was not verified against the DNA. The CDR3 contains 15 residues when both ends are counted. CDR1 SGHRS and CDR2 YFSETQ come from the germline V gene. The CDR3 spells CASSYRWGSGNIQHF.

The chain links TRBV1 to TRBJ2-5; the table assigns TRBD1, which was not confirmed against the DNA. TRBV1 is deemed a pseudogene. The CDR3 is made up of 14 amino acids. The CDR3 loop is CTSSRSGGAETQYF. CDR3 DNA: TGCACCAGCAGCCGCTCCGGGGGGGCGGAGACCCAGTACTTC.

This clonotype occurred many times. The rearrangement joins TRBV6-1 to TRBJ1-5; D is possibly TRBD1 (6 bases). The CDR3 runs to 17 residues. Trimming shortened V by 6 bases and J by 0 bases, and 18 bases separated the two germline ends. The germline CDR1 and CDR2 sequences are MNHNS and SASEGT. For the CDR3, the DNA is TGTGCCAGCAGACGAACCGGGACATCTTATAGCAATCAGCCCCAGCATTTT. Its protein is CASRRTGTSYSNQPQHF.